This T cell receptor beta chain was profiled in a study of shared clonotypes between healthy human individuals. Trimming took 10 bases from V and 3 from J, leaving 20 bases between them. This CDR3 region has 15 residues. Germline V gives CDR1 SGHNT, CDR2 YENEEA. Genomic DNA of every subset was divided equally among multiple immunoSEQ plates. Method: immunoSEQ multiplex PCR; TCRdb's copy keeps in-frame clones and lacks some. The table has about 490,000 clones, less than 80% seen once. The study's findings and limits: Sample collection involved blood only; tissue repertoires are likely different. The study drew on few donors, limiting represented genetic and exposure-history diversity.

This clone was detected once. Its specificity is not known. The chain is built from TRBV11-3 and TRBJ2-3; a weak D match, TRBD2 (5 bases). Sequenced material: PBMCs. This sequence was found in a woman aged 40 to 50 in good health. Some clones in this sample may be carry-over from other donors' samples. The CDR3, as DNA: TGTGCCAACAATTTTCCCGGGATAGAAACAGATACGCAGTATTTT. This translates into CANNFPGIETDTQYF.